The subject of this entry is one T cell receptor (beta chain). Its antigen has not been determined. Base-call qualities are not available, and no considerably larger clone is one nucleotide away. TCRbeta CDR3 regions were amplified from genomic DNA using the immunoSEQ Assay, a bias-controlled multiplex PCR. From the authors' description of their analysis: The number of nucleated cells in each sample was estimated from the amplification of reference gene primers within the assay. To quantify the absolute abundance of each unique TCRbeta CDR3 rearrangement, sequence reads were collapsed and filtered. For each sample, productive Simpson clonality was calculated as the square root of Simpson's diversity index over productive rearrangements. Imported from immuneACCESS, the table was reduced by TCRdb to in-frame sequences with V and J called. These copies leave out some clones; in studies compared against another copy, an unresolved V gene accounts for under half, and the cause of the remainder is not known. The V and J calls and clone size come from that table; D and trimming were worked out from the DNA. The sample data list 250,000 to 350,000 clones, and 75% to 90% of these were observed just once. The top ten clones comprise 2% to 2.5% of the sample.

Participants in the prospective study were aged about 18 to 100 years, lived in 24 United States geographic areas, and enrolled through a virtual design. In the prospective study, cohorts were assigned on the basis of participant-reported clinical history obtained from a screening survey and a study questionnaire. Recovered participants in ImmuneRACE Cohort 3 were defined as having two consecutive negative NP/OP PCR tests, clearance from a healthcare professional, or resolution of symptoms. In the prospective study, mobile phlebotomists collected whole blood, serum and a nasopharyngeal or oropharyngeal swab from each participant. Participants in the prospective study had the option to provide additional blood draws and questionnaires over a 2-month period. Before DNA extraction, prospective study blood samples were shipped either frozen or at room temperature. Relative to germline, V is 4 bases shorter and J is 4 bases shorter, with 16 bases between their ends. The germline V gene encodes CDR1 LGHDT and CDR2 YNNKEL (reference sequence). Including the terminal cysteine and phenylalanine, the CDR3 comprises 15 residues. The sequence is cut down to CDR3 DNA, 45 bases in frame from base 1.

This sample is part of a study of blood T cell repertoires in COVID-19 (TCRdb year 2020). Regarding the research as a whole: Samples from collaborators originated in the United States, Italy and Spain and spanned both the acute and convalescent phases of COVID-19. The prospective study material was composed of cDNA or gDNA derived from T cells, B-cell-depleted T cells, or PBMCs. The dataset comprised deeply sampled blood TCRbeta repertoires from subjects exposed to, actively infected with, or recovered from COVID-19. A freely available public database, intended as a resource for researchers studying the immune response to SARS-CoV-2, is where the repertoires were released. Samples were obtained from the ongoing ImmuneRACE study (first 160 participants) and from some 1,200 subjects provided by 6 global collaborators. A de-identified subject ID, COVID-19 status, age in years and sex were almost always included in the sample metadata. HLA class I and class II types, where available, came from metadata supplied by the sample provider rather than from assay-based typing. The investigation overall reported the following: Clinical and demographic metadata were provided uncurated, with the amount varying by source and participant.

This receptor was taken from a woman aged 18-29 years who had recovered from COVID-19. Sample: PBMCs or T cells enriched from blood (not recorded which). This receptor chain uses TRBV3-1 (or the pseudogene TRBV3-2) and TRBJ1-2; tentative D gene TRBD1, with 5 bases matching. In nucleotide form, the sequence is TGTGCCAGCAGCCTCAACCACGGACAAGGCTATGGCTACACCTTC. This yields the protein CASSLNHGQGYGYTF.